The 32 T cell receptor beta chains listed next were all sequenced from one sample in a study of cytomegalovirus exposure and HLA in healthy donors. Researchers ran the PCR with 60 Vbeta and 13 Jbeta primers. Data came from immunoSEQ multiplex PCR; TCRdb stores just in-frame clones and leaves some out. Of around 170,000 clones in the sample, 81% are singletons; the top ten hold 3.5% to 4%. The sequenced sample was PBMCs. These receptors were taken from a man in his forties or fifties in good health and CMV-seronegative.

This chain connects TRBV7-2 to TRBJ1-2, with 8 bases fitting TRBD1. The CDR3 is 14 residues long. Trimming removed 5 bases from V and 7 bases from J; junction bases left unmatched: 9. Per the germline V gene, CDR1 is SGHTA and CDR2 is FQGNSA. The CDR3 is CASSQQGVVGGYTF. The CDR3 DNA reads as TGTGCCAGCAGCCAACAGGGGGTAGTAGGTGGCTACACCTTC.

The chain is built from TRBV5-4 and TRBJ2-3; D perhaps matches TRBD1 (6 bases). Between the trimmed V and J ends, which lost 3 bases and 1 base, there was a span of 9 bases. Germline V lookup: CDR1 SGHNT, CDR2 YYREEE (reference sequence). The CDR3 runs to 14 residues. In DNA form, the CDR3 reads TGTGCCAGCAGCTCCGGGACACGCACAGATACGCAGTATTTT. This translates into CASSSGTRTDTQYF.

The chain recombines TRBV4-3 with TRBJ2-5; D perhaps matches TRBD1 (5 bases). Deletions cut 2 bases from V and 9 bases from J, with 13 bases between. In germline, CDR1 is LGHNA, CDR2 YSLEER. The CDR3 runs to 13 residues. The CDR3 region has the DNA TGCGCCAGCAGCCAAACCGTCCAGGGCCCCCAGTACTTC. This translates into CASSQTVQGPQYF.

This rearrangement joins TRBV7-9 to TRBJ1-3; 8 bases align to TRBD1. V was clipped by 4 bases and J by 2 bases; unmatched bases: 1. CDR1 and CDR2 (germline): SEHNR, FQNEAQ (reference sequence). The CDR3 covers 14 residues. DNA of the CDR3: TGTGCCAGCAGCTCAGGGGGCACTGGAAACACCATATATTTT. Translating gives CASSSGGTGNTIYF.

The rearrangement uses TRBV27 and TRBJ2-5; D may be TRBD2 (5 bases). TRBJ2-7 matches the DNA end more closely, so the J call is doubtful. Germline CDR1 and CDR2: MNHEY and SMNVEV (reference sequence). The CDR3 runs to 13 residues. CDR3 sequence reads: CASSLDPADEQYF. DNA for the CDR3: TGTGCCAGCAGTCTCGACCCAGCGGACGAGCAGTACTTC.

A few counts support this clone. The chain recombines TRBV21-1 with TRBJ2-7; the table's D call of TRBD1 was not tested on the DNA. TRBV21-1 is described as a pseudogene. This CDR3 is built from 12 residues. CDR3 protein: CASSKRGCKQYF. CDR3 DNA sequence: TGTGCCAGCAGCAAAAGGGGATGTAAGCAGTACTTC.

The J gene is TRBJ1-2, the V gene TRBV19; TRBD1 agrees at 12 bases. V shed 6 bases, J shed 10 bases, and the junction held 15 bases outside the gene matches. The length of the CDR3 is 16 residues. CDR1 and CDR2 from the germline V gene are LNHDA and SQIVND (reference sequence). CDR3 loop: CASSLSGTGGRSDYTF. The CDR3 DNA reads as TGTGCCAGTAGCCTGAGCGGGACAGGGGGCAGAAGCGACTACACCTTC.

This chain connects TRBV6-5 to TRBJ2-7; 7 bases map to TRBD1. Germline CDR1 MNHEY, CDR2 SVGAGI. The ends lost 6 bases at V and 1 base at J; junction bases unmatched: 3. CDR3 length: 13 amino acids. CDR3 bases: TGTGCCAGCAGGGTGACAGGGTCCTACGAGCAGTACTTC. This translates into CASRVTGSYEQYF.

The CDR3 coding sequence is TGCGCCAGCACCAGCTCGCGGAGCTCCTATAATTCACCCCTCCACTTT. Residues: CASTSSRSSYNSPLHF. This chain links TRBV4-1 with TRBJ1-6; D call uncertain. The V end was cut by 7 bases, the J end by 0 bases, with 13 bases between. CDR3 length: 16 residues. The V gene's germline CDR1 is MGHRA and CDR2 YSYEKL.

This chain joins TRBV7-2 and TRBJ2-5; 8 bases fit TRBD2. The CDR3 consists of 15 residues. With 7 bases clipped from V and 3 bases from J, the junction kept 10 bases outside the gene matches. Germline V gives CDR1 SGHTA, CDR2 FQGNSA. The CDR3 sequence is CASTKAGEREETQYF. In DNA, the CDR3 is TGTGCCAGCACCAAAGCGGGGGAGAGAGAAGAGACCCAGTACTTC.

J is TRBJ2-1 and V is TRBV7-2; 9 positions agree with TRBD1. The CDR3 totals 14 residues. Germline values: CDR1 SGHTA, CDR2 FQGNSA. V lost 5 bases, J lost 4 bases, and 3 bases stayed unmatched. The CDR3 here is CASSKGTGYNEQFF. In nucleotides, the CDR3 is TGTGCCAGCAGCAAAGGGACAGGGTACAATGAGCAGTTCTTC.

Written as DNA, the CDR3 is TGTGCCATCAGTGAGCAGGAGGGAGGCACTGAAGCTTTCTTT. This sequence encodes CAISEQEGGTEAFF. The chain recombines TRBV10-3 with TRBJ1-1, with D unresolved. This CDR3 has 14 residues. Trimming removed 2 bases from V and 4 bases from J, with 11 bases in between. The germline gives CDR1 ENHRY, CDR2 SYGVKD.

The chain is built from TRBV4-2 and TRBJ2-7; 13 bases match TRBD2. The V and J ends lost 4 bases and 3 bases, in that order; junction bases with no gene match: 9. Germline loops: CDR1 LGHNA, CDR2 YNFKEQ. This CDR3 spans 17 amino acids. The DNA of the CDR3 is TGTGCCAGCAGCCGAGCAATACTAGCGGGGGGGCTCTACGAGCAGTACTTC. Translation: CASSRAILAGGLYEQYF.

This clone appeared once. This rearrangement joins TRBV29-1 to TRBJ1-2; tentative D call: TRBD1 (6 bases). The CDR3 is 14 residues long. Germline V lookup: CDR1 SQVTM, CDR2 ANQGSEA. Trimming stripped 6 bases from V and 3 bases from J, with 17 bases between. CDR3: CSVGTGFDDYGYTF. The CDR3 DNA sequence: TGCAGCGTGGGCACAGGGTTTGATGACTATGGCTACACCTTC.

The rearrangement uses TRBV7-9 and TRBJ2-1; no definite D call. Germline loops: CDR1 SEHNR, CDR2 FQNEAQ (reference sequence). CDR3 length equals 14 residues. V lost 5 bases, J lost 5 bases, and 13 bases lay in between. CDR3 nucleotides: TGTGCCAGCAGCGACCCCGGAGATAACAATGAGCAGTTCTTC. The encoded protein is CASSDPGDNNEQFF.

V gene TRBV20-1 combines with J gene TRBJ1-1; D is unclear. Trimming left V 6 bases short and J 5 bases short, with 4 bases between. This CDR3 spans 9 amino acids. Germline CDR1 DFQATT, CDR2 SNEGSKA (reference sequence). The CDR3 DNA sequence: TGCAGTGCCGGGACTGAAGCTTTCTTT. Protein product: CSAGTEAFF.

The chain recombines TRBV7-6 with TRBJ2-1; perhaps TRBD1 as D (6 bases). The V gene's germline CDR1 is SGHVS and CDR2 FNYEAQ. V lost 5 bases to trimming and J lost 0 bases, with 14 bases between them. This CDR3 comprises 16 residues. This CDR3 is CASSPRTVSSYNEQFF. In DNA, the CDR3 is TGTGCCAGCAGCCCCCGGACAGTATCCTCCTACAATGAGCAGTTCTTC.

A remark on this clone: Within the sample, other DNA sequences also encode this same CDR3. V is TRBV18 and J is TRBJ1-5; D is unclear. CDR3 length: 13 residues. Germline V gene data show CDR1 as KGHSH and CDR2 as LQKENI. V dropped 3 bases and J dropped 3 bases, with 6 bases sitting between them. The CDR3 DNA follows: TGTGCCAGCTCACCGGGCGTCAATCAGCCCCAGCATTTT. Encoded protein: CASSPGVNQPQHF.

The chain links TRBV7-9 to TRBJ2-2; D is ambiguous. In germline, CDR1 is SEHNR, CDR2 FQNEAQ (reference sequence). The CDR3 is made up of 14 amino acids. Trimming cost V 5 bases and J 0 bases, with 7 bases left between them. The CDR3 is CASSPTANTGELFF. Written as DNA, the CDR3 is TGTGCCAGCAGCCCCACTGCGAACACCGGGGAGCTGTTTTTT.

There are a few counts of this clone. The rearrangement links TRBV5-1 to TRBJ2-1, with TRBD2 identical over 10 bases. Germline CDR1 is SGHRS and CDR2 is YFSETQ. The length of the CDR3 is 15 residues. The V and J ends lost 5 bases and 4 bases, in that order; junction bases with no gene match: 6. In DNA, the CDR3 is TGCGCCAGCAGTCCCGGGACTAGCGCTTACAATGAGCAGTTCTTC. Its protein product is CASSPGTSAYNEQFF.

The chain employs TRBV4-2 and TRBJ1-4; 8 nucleotides match TRBD1. The CDR3 has 17 amino acids. J gave up 5 bases and V 5 bases, and 13 bases lay outside the gene matches. The germline V gene has CDR1 LGHNA and CDR2 YNFKEQ. CDR3 DNA: TGTGCCAGCAGCTACTCCCTGAGCAGGACAGGGAATGAAAAACTGTTTTTT. This encodes CASSYSLSRTGNEKLFF.

A word on this clone: A junction end diverges from the germline sequence, so it may reflect a read error. The V and J genes are TRBV7-9 and TRBJ1-1; possible D gene TRBD1, 6 bases. CDR1 is SEHNR and CDR2 is FQNEAQ in the germline V gene (reference sequence). The CDR3 is 16 amino acids. Here the CDR3 reads CSSSSPGGGGNTEAFF. The CDR3 coding sequence is TGTTCCAGCAGCTCGCCGGGGGGCGGGGGGAACACTGAAGCTTTCTTT. The full variable domain, with the rest looked up from reference TRBV7-9 and TRBJ1-1, is DTGVSQNPRHKITKRGQNVTFRCDPISEHNRLYWYRQTLGQGPEFLTYFQNEAQLEKSRLLSDRFSAERPKGSFSTLEIQRTEQGDSAMYLCSSSSPGGGGNTEAFFGQGTRLTVV.

The J gene is TRBJ2-7, the V gene TRBV7-9, with 7 bases identical to TRBD1. CDR3 length equals 12 residues. The germline CDR1 and CDR2 sequences are SEHNR and FQNEAQ (reference sequence). With 5 bases clipped from V and 6 bases from J, the junction kept 4 bases outside the gene matches. The CDR3 loop reads CASSPGQVEQYF. The CDR3 DNA reads as TGTGCCAGCAGCCCCGGACAGGTCGAGCAGTACTTC.

The genes are TRBV2 and TRBJ1-2; D perhaps matches TRBD1 (6 bases). Germline-derived CDR1 and CDR2 are SNHLY and FYNNEI. The V and J ends lost 3 bases and 5 bases respectively, with 10 bases between them. The length of the CDR3 is 13 residues. The CDR3 protein is CASSDGQGYGYTF. The CDR3 DNA is TGTGCCAGCAGTGATGGGCAGGGGTATGGCTACACCTTC.

This chain connects TRBV5-1 to TRBJ1-2, with 9 bases lining up with TRBD1. V dropped 2 bases and J dropped 4; count of bases not matched to a gene: 6. The CDR3 spans 15 residues. The germline V gene has CDR1 SGHRS and CDR2 YFSETQ. The chain's CDR3 is CASSFGQGNAYGYTF. The CDR3 DNA follows: TGCGCCAGCAGCTTTGGACAGGGGAATGCCTATGGCTACACCTTC. The whole variable domain, remainder taken from reference TRBV5-1 and TRBJ1-2, is KAGVTQTPRYLIKTRGQQVTLSCSPISGHRSVSWYQQTPGQGLQFLFEYFSETQRNKGNFPGRFSGRQFSNSRSEMNVSTLELGDSALYLCASSFGQGNAYGYTFGSGTRLTVV.

In regard to this clone: The germline gene is not matched at one end of the junction; a read error may be the cause. Other DNA sequences of this sample code for an identical CDR3. The V gene is TRBV6-1, the J gene TRBJ1-2; no clear D gene. Germline-derived CDR1 and CDR2 are MNHNS and SASEGT. This CDR3 has 13 residues. The chain's CDR3 is CASSATVTYGYTF. The CDR3 DNA sequence: TGTGCCAGCAGCGCGACTGTAACTTATGGCTACACCTTT.

As for this clone: This CDR3 is also generated by other DNA sequences in the sample. This chain uses TRBV2 with TRBJ2-5; no clear D. CDR3 length: 11 amino acids. CDR1 and CDR2 from the germline V gene are SNHLY and FYNNEI. V lost 3 bases and J lost 4, with 3 bases in between. The CDR3 coding sequence is TGTGCCAGCAGTGAGAGAGAGACCCAGTACTTC. Its protein product is CASSERETQYF.

V and J are TRBV18 and TRBJ2-5; D may be TRBD1 (5 bases). V lost 3 bases and J 2 bases, leaving 7 bases between the germline ends. CDR1 is KGHSH and CDR2 is LQKENI in the germline V gene. The CDR3 covers 13 residues. As DNA, the CDR3 is TGTGCCAGCTCACCCAGGGATCAAGAGACCCAGTACTTC. Its translation: CASSPRDQETQYF.

The gene calls are TRBV6-4 and TRBJ2-2, with D tentatively TRBD2 (7 bases). V lost 1 base, J lost 0 bases, and 12 bases lay in between. The CDR3 runs 17 residues. Germline V CDR1 and CDR2: MRHNA, SNTAGT. CDR3 protein: CASSDLRGGSNTGELFF. CDR3 DNA: TGTGCCAGCAGTGACTTGAGGGGGGGCTCGAACACCGGGGAGCTGTTTTTT.

This chain connects TRBV2 to TRBJ2-5; D remains unclear. The CDR3 is 12 amino acids. The germline V gene encodes CDR1 SNHLY and CDR2 FYNNEI. The germline V and J ends were trimmed by 3 bases and 3 bases, with 5 bases remaining between them. The CDR3 here is CASSDRKETQYF. The CDR3 DNA follows: TGTGCCAGCAGTGACAGGAAAGAGACCCAGTACTTC.

V is TRBV6-5 and J is TRBJ2-7; tentative D call: TRBD1 (6 bases). The germline V and J ends were trimmed by 5 bases and 3 bases, with 14 bases remaining between them. Germline V lookup: CDR1 MNHEY, CDR2 SVGAGI. There are 14 residues in the CDR3. The CDR3 loop reads CASSPGTRNYEQYF. The CDR3 coding sequence is TGTGCCAGCAGTCCCGGGACAAGGAACTACGAGCAGTACTTC.

The DNA for the CDR3 is TGTGCCAGCAGCTCGCCTAGCTTGGAGACCCAGTACTTC. This translates into CASSSPSLETQYF. The V and J genes are TRBV7-2 and TRBJ2-5; TRBD2 might be the D (5 bases). V dropped 4 bases and J dropped 5 bases, with 11 bases sitting between them. CDR1 is SGHTA, CDR2 FQGNSA, per germline. This CDR3 spans 13 amino acids.